This T cell receptor beta chain was documented in a study of shared clonotypes between healthy human individuals. General observations from the study: The study drew on few donors, limiting represented genetic and exposure-history diversity.

Evenly divided among several immunoSEQ plates was the genomic DNA of each subset. Roughly 200 ng DNA, about 33,000 T cell genomes, went into each sorted-subset replicate PCR. Generated by immunoSEQ multiplex PCR, the TCRdb table keeps only in-frame clones and is missing some. Of about 95,000 clones listed, roughly two thirds were seen once; the top ten hold 45%. Germline CDR1 MGHRA, CDR2 YSYEKL. Trimming stripped 2 bases from V and 9 bases from J, with 26 bases between. This CDR3 region has 17 residues. Recent vaccinations or acute infections were absent in the healthy HIV-negative adult donors. This clone is a singleton in its sample. As yet, its antigen is unknown.

The chain is built from TRBV4-1 and TRBJ2-7, with D possibly matching TRBD2 (6 bases). What was sequenced was memory CD8+ T cells sorted from blood. As for subset: CD45RO+ cells pooled with CCR7-negative TemRA cells. The TCR was taken from a man aged 25-40 years in good health. Written as DNA, the CDR3 is TGCGCCAGCAGCCAACAATCAACTGAGACTAGTCTTGTTGGGCAGTACTTC. This encodes CASSQQSTETSLVGQYF.